One TCR beta chain is described in this entry. The antigen it recognizes is unknown. The CDR3 starts with the cysteine, ends with the phenylalanine, and has 15 residues. DNA was not recorded. CDR1 and CDR2 are drawn from the germline V gene: SGHRS, YFSETQ. The instrument given in TCRdb is Illumina HiSeq 2000. TCR beta cDNA libraries were prepared using 5'RACE template switching, which introduced a universal primer site and unique molecular identifiers. Synthesis of cDNA was primed from the TCR beta constant segment and was followed by two consecutive PCR amplification steps. In the original analysis: MIGEC handled demultiplexing of the reads and grouping by UMI, while MiTCR was used to assemble and quantify clonotypes. Only TCR cDNA sequences supported by at least two reads were kept to exclude erroneous sequences. The tcR package was used for downstream repertoire analysis, and clonotypes were matched across fractions by CDR3 nucleotide sequence plus V segment. VDJmatch was used to annotate antigen specificity against VDJdb, with one amino acid substitution in CDR3 permitted. TCRdb reprocessed the public reads and reports one entry per CDR3 protein sequence, without DNA. None of the V and J calls come from the authors' own analysis; TCRdb made them. This sample's table carries some 410,000 distinct CDR3 sequences. The ten largest account for 6% to 8% of the sample.

To determine HCMV serostatus, a commercial ELISA kit was used to detect HCMV-specific IgG in serum. Ficoll density gradient centrifugation was used to isolate peripheral blood mononuclear cells from blood. The data belong to a study of T cells expressing NK-cell markers (dated by TCRdb to about 2020). About the study as a whole: TCR beta-chain repertoires were profiled in sorted CD3+CD56+NKG2C+, CD3+CD56+NKG2C- and CD3+CD56-NKG2C+ T-cell subsets from about 8 donors. Libraries were sequenced as 2 x 150 bp reads on Illumina HiSeq 2000/2500, MiSeq or NextSeq. The eight sequenced donors were randomly selected healthy volunteers, three men and five women. Seven of the eight sequenced donors were HCMV-seropositive and one was HCMV-seronegative.

Points the paper makes about the study in general: Whether the expanded NKG2C-expressing T cell clones were specific for HCMV antigens remained unclear. In five to seven donors, the dominant CD3+CD56+NKG2C+ clonotypes were found to rank among the top 10 CD8+ clonotypes and to make up 1.0-7.0% of CD8+ T cells. Those dominant clonotypes were again the most abundant among CD3+CD56-NKG2C+ cells in a handful of donors, at about 28.3-60.1%.

This TCR derives from a woman aged 18 to 75 in good health. The chain employs TRBV5-1 and TRBJ2-3; TCRdb calls TRBD1, which cannot be checked without DNA. The sample consisted of blood T cells: a sorted CD56 or NKG2C T cell subset, CD4+ or CD8+ T cells, or bulk PBMC T cells (not recorded which). The CDR3 reads as follows: CASSADRLFTDTQYF.